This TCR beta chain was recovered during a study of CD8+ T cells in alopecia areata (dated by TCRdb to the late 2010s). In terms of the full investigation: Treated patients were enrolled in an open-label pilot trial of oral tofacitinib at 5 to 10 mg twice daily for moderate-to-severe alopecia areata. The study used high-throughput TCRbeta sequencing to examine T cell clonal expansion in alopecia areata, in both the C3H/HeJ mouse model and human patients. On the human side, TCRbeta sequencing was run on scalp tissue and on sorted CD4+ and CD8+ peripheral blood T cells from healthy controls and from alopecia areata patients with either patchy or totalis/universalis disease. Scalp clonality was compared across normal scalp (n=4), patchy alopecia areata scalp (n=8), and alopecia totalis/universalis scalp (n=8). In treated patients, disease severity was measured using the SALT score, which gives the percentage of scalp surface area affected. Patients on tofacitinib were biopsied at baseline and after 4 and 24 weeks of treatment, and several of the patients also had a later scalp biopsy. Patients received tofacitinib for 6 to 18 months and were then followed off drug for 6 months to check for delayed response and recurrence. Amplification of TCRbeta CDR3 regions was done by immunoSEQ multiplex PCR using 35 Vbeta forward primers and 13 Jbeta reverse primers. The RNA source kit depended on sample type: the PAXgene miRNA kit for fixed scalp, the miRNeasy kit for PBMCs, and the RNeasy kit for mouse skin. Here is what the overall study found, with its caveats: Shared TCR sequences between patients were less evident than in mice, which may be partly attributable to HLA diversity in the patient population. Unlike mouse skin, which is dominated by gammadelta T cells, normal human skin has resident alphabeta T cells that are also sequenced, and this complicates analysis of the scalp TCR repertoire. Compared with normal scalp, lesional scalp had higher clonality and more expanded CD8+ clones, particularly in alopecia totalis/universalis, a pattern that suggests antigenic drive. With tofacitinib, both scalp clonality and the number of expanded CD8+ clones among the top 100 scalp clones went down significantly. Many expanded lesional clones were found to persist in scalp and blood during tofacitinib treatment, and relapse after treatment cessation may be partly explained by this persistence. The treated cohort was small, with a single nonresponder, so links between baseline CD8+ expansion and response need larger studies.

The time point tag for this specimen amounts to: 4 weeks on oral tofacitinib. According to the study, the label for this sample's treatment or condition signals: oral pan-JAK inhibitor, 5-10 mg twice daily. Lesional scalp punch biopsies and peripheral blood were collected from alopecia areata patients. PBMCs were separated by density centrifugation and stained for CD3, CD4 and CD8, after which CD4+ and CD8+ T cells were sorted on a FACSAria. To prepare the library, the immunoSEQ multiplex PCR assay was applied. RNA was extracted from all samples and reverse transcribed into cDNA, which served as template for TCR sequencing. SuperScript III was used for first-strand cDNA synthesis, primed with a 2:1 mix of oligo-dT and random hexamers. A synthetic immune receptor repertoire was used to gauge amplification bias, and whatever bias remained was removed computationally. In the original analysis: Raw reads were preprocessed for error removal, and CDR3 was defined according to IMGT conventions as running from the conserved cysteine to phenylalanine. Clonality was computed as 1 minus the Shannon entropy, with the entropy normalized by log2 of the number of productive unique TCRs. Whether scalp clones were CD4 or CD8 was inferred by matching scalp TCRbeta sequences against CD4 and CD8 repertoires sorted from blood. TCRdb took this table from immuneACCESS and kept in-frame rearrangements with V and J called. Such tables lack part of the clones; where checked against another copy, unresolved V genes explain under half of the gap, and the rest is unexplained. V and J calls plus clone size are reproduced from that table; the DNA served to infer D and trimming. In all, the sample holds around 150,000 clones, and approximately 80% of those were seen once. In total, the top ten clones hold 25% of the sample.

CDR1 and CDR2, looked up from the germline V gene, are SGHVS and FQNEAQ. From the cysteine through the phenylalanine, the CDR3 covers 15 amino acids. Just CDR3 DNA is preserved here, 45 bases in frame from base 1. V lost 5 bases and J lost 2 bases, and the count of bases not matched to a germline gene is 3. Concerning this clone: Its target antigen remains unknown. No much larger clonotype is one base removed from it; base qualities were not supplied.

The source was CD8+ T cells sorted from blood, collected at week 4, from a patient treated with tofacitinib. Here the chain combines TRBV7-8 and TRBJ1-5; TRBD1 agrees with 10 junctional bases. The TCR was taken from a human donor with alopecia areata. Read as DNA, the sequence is TGTGCCAGCAGCCCGGGGACAGGGGGCAATCAGCCCCAGCATTTT. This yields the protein CASSPGTGGNQPQHF.